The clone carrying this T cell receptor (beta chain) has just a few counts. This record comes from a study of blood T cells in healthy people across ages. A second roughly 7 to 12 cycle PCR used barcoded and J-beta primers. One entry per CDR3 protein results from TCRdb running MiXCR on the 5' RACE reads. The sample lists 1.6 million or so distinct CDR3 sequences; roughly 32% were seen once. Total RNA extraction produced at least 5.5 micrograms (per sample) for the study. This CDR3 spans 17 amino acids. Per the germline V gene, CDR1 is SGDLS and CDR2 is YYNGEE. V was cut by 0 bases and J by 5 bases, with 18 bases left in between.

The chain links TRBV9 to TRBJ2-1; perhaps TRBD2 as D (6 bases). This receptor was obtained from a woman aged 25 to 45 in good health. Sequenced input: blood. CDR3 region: CASSVAGSLGLHNEQFF. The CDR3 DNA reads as TGTGCCAGCAGCGTAGCCGGTAGCTTGGGACTCCACAATGAGCAGTTCTTC.